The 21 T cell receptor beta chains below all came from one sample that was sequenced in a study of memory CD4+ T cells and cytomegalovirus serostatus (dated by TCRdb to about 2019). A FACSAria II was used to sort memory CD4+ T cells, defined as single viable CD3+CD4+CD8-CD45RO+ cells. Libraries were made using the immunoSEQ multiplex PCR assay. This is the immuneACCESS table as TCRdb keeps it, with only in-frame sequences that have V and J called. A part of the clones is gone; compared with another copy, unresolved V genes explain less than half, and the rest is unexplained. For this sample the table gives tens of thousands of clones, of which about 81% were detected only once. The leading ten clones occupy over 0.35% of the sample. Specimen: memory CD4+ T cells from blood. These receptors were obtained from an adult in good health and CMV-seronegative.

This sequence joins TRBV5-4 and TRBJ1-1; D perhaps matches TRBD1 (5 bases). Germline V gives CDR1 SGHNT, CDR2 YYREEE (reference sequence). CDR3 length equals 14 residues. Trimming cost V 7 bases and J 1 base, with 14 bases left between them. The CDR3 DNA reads TGTGCCAGCGGAGGGGAGCAGGCGAACACTGAAGCTTTCTTT. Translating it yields CASGGEQANTEAFF.

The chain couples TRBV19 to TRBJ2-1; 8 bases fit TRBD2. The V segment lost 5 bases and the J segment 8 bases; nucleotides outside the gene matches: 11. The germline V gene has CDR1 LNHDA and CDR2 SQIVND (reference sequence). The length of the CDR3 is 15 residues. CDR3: CASSLPGLASYEQFF. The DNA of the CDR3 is TGTGCCAGTAGTCTCCCAGGACTAGCATCCTATGAGCAGTTCTTC.

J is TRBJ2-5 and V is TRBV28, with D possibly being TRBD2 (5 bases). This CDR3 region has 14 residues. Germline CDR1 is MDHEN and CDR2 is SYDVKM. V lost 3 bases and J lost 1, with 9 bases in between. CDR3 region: CASSLAGIQETQYF. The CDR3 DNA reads TGTGCCAGCAGTTTGGCCGGGATCCAAGAGACCCAGTACTTC.

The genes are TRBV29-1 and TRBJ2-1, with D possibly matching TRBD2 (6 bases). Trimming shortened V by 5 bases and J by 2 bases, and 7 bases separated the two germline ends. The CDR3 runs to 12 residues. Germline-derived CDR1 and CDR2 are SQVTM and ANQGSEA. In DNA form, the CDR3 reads TGCAGCGTTTGGGGGGCCTACAATGAGCAGTTCTTC. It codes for CSVWGAYNEQFF.

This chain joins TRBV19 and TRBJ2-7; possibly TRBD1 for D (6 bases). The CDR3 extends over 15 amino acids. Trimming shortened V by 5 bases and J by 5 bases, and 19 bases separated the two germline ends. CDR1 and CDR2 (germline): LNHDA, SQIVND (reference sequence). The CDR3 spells CASSPSGAPSNEQYF. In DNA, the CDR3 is TGTGCCAGTAGTCCCTCAGGGGCCCCGTCCAACGAGCAGTACTTC. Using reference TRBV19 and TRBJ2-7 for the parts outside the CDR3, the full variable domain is DGGITQSPKYLFRKEGQNVTLSCEQNLNHDAMYWYRQDPGQGLRLIYYSQIVNDFQKGDIAEGYSVSREKKESFPLTVTSAQKNPTAFYLCASSPSGAPSNEQYFGPGTRLTVT.

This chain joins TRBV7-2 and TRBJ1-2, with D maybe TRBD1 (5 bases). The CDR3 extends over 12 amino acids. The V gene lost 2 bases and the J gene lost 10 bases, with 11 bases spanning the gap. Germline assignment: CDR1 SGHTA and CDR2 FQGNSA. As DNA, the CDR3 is TGTGCCAGCAGCTTAAGGCAGGGCACCTACACCTTC. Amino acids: CASSLRQGTYTF.

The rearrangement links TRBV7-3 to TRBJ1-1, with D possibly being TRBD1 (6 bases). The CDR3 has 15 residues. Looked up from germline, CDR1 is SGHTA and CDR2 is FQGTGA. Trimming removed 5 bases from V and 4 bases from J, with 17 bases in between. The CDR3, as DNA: TGTGCCAGCAGCCCTGCACCTAGGGGGGGCACTGAAGCTTTCTTT. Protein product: CASSPAPRGGTEAFF. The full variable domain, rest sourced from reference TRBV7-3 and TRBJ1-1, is GAGVSQTPSNKVTEKGKYVELRCDPISGHTALYWYRQSLGQGPEFLIYFQGTGAADDSGLPNDRFFAVRPEGSVSTLKIQRTERGDSAVYLCASSPAPRGGTEAFFGQGTRLTVV.

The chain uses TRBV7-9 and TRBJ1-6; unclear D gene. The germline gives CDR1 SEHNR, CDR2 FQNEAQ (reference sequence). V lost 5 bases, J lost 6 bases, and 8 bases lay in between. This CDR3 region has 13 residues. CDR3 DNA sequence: TGTGCCAGCAGCCCGACATTTAATTCACCCCTCCACTTT. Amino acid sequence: CASSPTFNSPLHF.

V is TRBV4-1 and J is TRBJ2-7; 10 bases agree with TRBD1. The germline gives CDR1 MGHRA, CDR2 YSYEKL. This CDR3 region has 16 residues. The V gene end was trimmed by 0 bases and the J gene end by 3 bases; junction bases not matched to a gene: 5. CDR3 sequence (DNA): TGCGCCAGCAGCCAAGAAACCCGGGACAGGGGCTACGAGCAGTACTTC. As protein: CASSQETRDRGYEQYF.

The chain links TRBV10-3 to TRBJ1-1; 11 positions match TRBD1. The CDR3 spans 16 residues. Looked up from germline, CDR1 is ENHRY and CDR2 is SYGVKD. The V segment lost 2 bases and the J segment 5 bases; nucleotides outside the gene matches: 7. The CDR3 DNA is TGTGCCATCAGTGAGCTTATGGACAGGGGGCATACTGAAGCTTTCTTT. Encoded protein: CAISELMDRGHTEAFF.

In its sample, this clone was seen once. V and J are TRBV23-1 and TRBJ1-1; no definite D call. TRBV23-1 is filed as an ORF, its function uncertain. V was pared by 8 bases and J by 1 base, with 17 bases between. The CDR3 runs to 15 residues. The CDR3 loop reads CASPPPGPANTEAFF. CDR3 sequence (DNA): TGCGCCAGCCCGCCCCCCGGGCCTGCGAACACTGAAGCTTTCTTT.

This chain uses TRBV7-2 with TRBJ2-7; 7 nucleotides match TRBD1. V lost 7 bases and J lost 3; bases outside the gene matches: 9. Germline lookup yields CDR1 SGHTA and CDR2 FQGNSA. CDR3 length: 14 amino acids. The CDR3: CASNTGQGDYEQYF. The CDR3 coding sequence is TGTGCCAGCAACACGGGGCAGGGGGACTACGAGCAGTACTTC.

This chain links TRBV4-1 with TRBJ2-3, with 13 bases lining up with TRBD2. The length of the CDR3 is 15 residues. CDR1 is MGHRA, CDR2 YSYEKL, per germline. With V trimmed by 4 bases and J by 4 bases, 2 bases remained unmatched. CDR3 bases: TGCGCCAGCAGCCGTGGACTAGCGGGAGCAGATACGCAGTATTTT. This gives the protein CASSRGLAGADTQYF.

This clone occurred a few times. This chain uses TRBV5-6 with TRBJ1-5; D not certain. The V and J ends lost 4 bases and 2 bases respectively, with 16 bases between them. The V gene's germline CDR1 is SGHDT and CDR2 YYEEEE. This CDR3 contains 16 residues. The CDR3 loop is CASSNSGTHRNQPQHF. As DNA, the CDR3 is TGTGCCAGCAGCAATTCAGGAACCCATCGCAATCAGCCCCAGCATTTT.

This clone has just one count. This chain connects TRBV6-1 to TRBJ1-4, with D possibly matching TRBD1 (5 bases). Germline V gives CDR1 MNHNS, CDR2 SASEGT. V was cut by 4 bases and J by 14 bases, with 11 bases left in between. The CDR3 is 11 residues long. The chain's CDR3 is CASSATGRLFF. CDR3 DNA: TGTGCCAGCAGTGCCACGGGACGGCTGTTTTTT.

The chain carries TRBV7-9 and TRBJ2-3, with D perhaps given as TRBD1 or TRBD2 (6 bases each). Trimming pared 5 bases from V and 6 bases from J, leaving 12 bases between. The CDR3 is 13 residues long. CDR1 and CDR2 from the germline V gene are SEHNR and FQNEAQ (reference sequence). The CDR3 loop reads CASSRGAPDTQYF. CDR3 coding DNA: TGTGCCAGCAGCAGGGGGGCCCCGGATACGCAGTATTTT.

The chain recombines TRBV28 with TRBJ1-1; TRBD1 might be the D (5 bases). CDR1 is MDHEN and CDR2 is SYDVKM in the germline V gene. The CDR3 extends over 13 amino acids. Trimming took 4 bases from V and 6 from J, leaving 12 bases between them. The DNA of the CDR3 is TGTGCCAGCAGTTCCCCGGGACGGGCTGAAGCTTTCTTT. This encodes CASSSPGRAEAFF.

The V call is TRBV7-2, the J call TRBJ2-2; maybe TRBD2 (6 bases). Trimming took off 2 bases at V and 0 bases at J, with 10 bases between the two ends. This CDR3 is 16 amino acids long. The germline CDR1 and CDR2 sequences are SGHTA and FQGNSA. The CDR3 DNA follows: TGTGCCAGCAGCTTAACTGCGGGGTCGAACACCGGGGAGCTGTTTTTT. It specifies CASSLTAGSNTGELFF.

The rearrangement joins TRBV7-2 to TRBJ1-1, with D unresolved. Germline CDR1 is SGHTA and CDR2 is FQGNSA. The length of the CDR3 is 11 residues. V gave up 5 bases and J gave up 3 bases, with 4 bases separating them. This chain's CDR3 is CASSTYTEAFF. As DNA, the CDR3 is TGTGCCAGCAGCACCTACACTGAAGCTTTCTTT.

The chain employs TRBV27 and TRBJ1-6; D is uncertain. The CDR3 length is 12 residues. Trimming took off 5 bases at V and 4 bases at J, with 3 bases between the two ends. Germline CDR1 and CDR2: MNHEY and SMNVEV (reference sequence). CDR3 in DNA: TGTGCCAGCAGTGAATATAATTCACCCCTCCACTTT. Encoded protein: CASSEYNSPLHF.

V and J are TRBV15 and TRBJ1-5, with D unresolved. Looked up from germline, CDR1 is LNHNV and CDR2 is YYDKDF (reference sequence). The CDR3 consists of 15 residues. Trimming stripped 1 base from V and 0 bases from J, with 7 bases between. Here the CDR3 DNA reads TGTGCCACCAGCAGAGGCGGGAATAGCAATCAGCCCCAGCATTTT. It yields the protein CATSRGGNSNQPQHF.